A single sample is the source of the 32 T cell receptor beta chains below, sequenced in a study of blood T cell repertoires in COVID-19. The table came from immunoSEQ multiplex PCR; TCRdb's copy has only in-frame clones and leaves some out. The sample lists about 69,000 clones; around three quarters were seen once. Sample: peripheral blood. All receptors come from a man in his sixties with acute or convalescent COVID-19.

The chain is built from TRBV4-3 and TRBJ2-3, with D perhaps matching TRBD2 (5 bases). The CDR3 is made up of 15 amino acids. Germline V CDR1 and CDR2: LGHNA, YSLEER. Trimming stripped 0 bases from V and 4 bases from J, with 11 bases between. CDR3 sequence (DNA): TGCGCCAGCAGCCAAGAGATCCGGGGTTCAGATACGCAGTATTTT. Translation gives CASSQEIRGSDTQYF.

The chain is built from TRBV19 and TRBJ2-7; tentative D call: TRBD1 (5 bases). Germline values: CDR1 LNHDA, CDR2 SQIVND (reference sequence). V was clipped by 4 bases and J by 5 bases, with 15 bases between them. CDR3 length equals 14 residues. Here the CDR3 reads CASSRYEGVHEQYF. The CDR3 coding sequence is TGTGCCAGTAGTAGGTATGAAGGGGTACACGAGCAGTACTTC. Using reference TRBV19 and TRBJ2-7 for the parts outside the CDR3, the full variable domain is DGGITQSPKYLFRKEGQNVTLSCEQNLNHDAMYWYRQDPGQGLRLIYYSQIVNDFQKGDIAEGYSVSREKKESFPLTVTSAQKNPTAFYLCASSRYEGVHEQYFGPGTRLTVT.

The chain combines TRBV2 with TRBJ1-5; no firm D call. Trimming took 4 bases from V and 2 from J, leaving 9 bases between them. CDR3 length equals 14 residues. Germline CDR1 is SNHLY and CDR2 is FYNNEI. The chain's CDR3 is CASSGGRGNQPQHF. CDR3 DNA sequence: TGTGCCAGCAGTGGAGGGCGGGGCAATCAGCCCCAGCATTTT.

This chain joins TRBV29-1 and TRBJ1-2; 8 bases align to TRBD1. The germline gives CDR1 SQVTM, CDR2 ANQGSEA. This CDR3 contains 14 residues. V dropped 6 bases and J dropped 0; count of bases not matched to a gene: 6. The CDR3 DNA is TGCAGCGTGGACAGGGCGGGTGCTAACTATGGCTACACCTTC. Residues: CSVDRAGANYGYTF.

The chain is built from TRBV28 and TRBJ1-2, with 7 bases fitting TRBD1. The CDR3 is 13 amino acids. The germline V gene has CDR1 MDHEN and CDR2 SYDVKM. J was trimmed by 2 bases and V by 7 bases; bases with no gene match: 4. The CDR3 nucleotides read TGTGCCAGCACCAAGACAGGGAACTATGGCTACACCTTC. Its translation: CASTKTGNYGYTF.

CDR3 in amino acids: CATSDFARGVGETQYF. DNA for the CDR3: TGTGCCACCAGTGATTTCGCCAGGGGGGTAGGGGAGACCCAGTACTTC. The gene calls are TRBV24-1 and TRBJ2-5, with a tentative D call TRBD1 (7 bases). Germline V gives CDR1 KGHDR, CDR2 SFDVKD. Trimming cost V 1 base and J 5 bases, with 16 bases left between them. The length of the CDR3 is 16 residues.

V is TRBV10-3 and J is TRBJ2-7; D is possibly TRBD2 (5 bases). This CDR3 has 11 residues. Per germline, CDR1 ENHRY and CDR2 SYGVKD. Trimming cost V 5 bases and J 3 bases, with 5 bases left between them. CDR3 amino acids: CAISRDYEQYF. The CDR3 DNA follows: TGTGCCATCAGTCGGGACTACGAGCAGTACTTC.

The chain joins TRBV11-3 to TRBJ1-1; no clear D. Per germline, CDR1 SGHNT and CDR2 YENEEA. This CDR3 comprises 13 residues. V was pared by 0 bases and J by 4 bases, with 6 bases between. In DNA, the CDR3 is TGTGCCAGCAGCTTAGATCTATCCACTGAAGCTTTCTTT. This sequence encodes CASSLDLSTEAFF. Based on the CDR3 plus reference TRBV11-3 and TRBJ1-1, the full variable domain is EAGVVQSPRYKIIEKKQPVAFWCNPISGHNTLYWYLQNLGQGPELLIRYENEEAVDDSQLPKDRFSAERLKGVDSTLKIQPAELGDSAVYLCASSLDLSTEAFFGQGTRLTVV.

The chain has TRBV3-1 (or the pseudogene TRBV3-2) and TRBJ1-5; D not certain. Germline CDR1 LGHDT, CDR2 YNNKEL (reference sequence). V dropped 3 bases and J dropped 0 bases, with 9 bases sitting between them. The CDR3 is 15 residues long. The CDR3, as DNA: TGTGCCAGCAGCCAGGGTAGCTATAGCAATCAGCCCCAGCATTTT. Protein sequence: CASSQGSYSNQPQHF.

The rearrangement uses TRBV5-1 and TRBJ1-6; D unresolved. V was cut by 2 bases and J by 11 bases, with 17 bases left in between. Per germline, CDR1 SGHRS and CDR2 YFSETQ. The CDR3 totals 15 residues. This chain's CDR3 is CASSLGRTIGAPLHF. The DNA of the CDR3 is TGCGCCAGCAGCTTAGGCAGGACTATCGGAGCACCCCTCCACTTT.

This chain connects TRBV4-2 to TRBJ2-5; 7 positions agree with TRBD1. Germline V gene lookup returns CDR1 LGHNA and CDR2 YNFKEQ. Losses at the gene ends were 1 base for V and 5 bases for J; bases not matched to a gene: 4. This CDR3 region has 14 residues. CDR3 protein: CASSQGQGVETQYF. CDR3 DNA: TGTGCCAGCAGCCAAGGACAGGGTGTGGAGACCCAGTACTTC.

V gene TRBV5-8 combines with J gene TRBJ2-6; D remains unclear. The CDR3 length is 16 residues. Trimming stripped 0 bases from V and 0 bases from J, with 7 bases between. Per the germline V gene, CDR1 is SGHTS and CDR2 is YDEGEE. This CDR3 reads CASSLAPGSGANVLTF. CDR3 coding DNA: TGTGCCAGCAGCTTGGCTCCAGGCTCTGGGGCCAACGTCCTGACTTTC.

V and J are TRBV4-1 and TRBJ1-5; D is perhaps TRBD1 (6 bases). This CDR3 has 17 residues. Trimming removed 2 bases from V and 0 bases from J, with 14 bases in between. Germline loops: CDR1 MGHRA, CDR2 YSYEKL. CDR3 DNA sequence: TGCGCCAGCAGCCAACACACCGGGACAAATAGCAATCAGCCCCAGCATTTT. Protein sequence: CASSQHTGTNSNQPQHF.

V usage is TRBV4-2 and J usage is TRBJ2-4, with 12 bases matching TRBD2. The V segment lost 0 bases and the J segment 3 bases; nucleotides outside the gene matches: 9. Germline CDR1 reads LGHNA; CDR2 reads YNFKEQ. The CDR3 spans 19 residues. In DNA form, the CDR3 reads TGTGCCAGCAGCCAAGAGTCTAGCGGGGGGGCCGGGGTCAAAAACATTCAGTACTTC. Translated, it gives CASSQESSGGAGVKNIQYF.

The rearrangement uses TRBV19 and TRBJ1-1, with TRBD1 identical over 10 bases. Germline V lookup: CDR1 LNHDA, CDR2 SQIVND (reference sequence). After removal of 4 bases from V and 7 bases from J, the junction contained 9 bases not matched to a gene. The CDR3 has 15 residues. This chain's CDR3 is CASSSYKGQGFEAFF. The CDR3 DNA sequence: TGTGCCAGTAGTAGTTATAAGGGACAGGGGTTTGAAGCTTTCTTT. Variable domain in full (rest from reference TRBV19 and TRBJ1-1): DGGITQSPKYLFRKEGQNVTLSCEQNLNHDAMYWYRQDPGQGLRLIYYSQIVNDFQKGDIAEGYSVSREKKESFPLTVTSAQKNPTAFYLCASSSYKGQGFEAFFGQGTRLTVV.

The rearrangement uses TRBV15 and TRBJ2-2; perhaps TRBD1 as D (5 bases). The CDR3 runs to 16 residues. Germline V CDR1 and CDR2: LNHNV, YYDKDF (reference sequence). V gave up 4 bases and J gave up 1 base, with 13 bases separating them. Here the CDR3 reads CATSKIQGLNTGELFF. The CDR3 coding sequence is TGTGCCACCAGCAAAATCCAGGGATTGAACACCGGGGAGCTGTTTTTT.

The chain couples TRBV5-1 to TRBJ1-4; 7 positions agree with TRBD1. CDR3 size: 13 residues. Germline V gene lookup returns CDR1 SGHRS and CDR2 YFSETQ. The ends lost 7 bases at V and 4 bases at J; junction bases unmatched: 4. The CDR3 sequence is CASQTGSNEKLFF. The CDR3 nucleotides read TGCGCCAGCCAGACAGGGAGTAATGAAAAACTGTTTTTT.

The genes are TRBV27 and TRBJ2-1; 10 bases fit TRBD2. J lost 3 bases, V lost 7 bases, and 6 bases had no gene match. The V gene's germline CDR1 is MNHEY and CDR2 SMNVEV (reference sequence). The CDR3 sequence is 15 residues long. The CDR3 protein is CASTSLAGVYNEQFF. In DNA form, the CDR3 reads TGTGCCAGCACCTCTCTAGCGGGGGTCTACAATGAGCAGTTCTTC.

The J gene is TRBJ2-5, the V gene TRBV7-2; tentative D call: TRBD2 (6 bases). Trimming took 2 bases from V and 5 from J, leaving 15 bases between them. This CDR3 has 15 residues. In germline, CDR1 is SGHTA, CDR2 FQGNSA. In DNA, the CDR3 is TGTGCCAGCAGCTTATCTAGGACTACCAAGGAGACCCAGTACTTC. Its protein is CASSLSRTTKETQYF.

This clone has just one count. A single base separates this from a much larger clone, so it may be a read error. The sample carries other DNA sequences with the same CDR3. The CDR3 DNA reads TGTGCCAGCAGCCCTCTCTACGAGCAGTACTTC. Encoded protein: CASSPLYEQYF. The chain carries TRBV28 and TRBJ2-7, with no clear D. Germline lookup yields CDR1 MDHEN and CDR2 SYDVKM. The CDR3 has 11 amino acids. The ends were cut back, 6 bases at V and 3 bases at J, with 6 bases in the middle. Looking up the rest from reference TRBV28 and TRBJ2-7 gives the full variable domain: DVKVTQSSRYLVKRTGEKVFLECVQDMDHENMFWYRQDPGLGLRLIYFSYDVKMKEKGDIPEGYSVSREKKERFSLILESASTNQTSMYLCASSPLYEQYFGPGTRLTVT.

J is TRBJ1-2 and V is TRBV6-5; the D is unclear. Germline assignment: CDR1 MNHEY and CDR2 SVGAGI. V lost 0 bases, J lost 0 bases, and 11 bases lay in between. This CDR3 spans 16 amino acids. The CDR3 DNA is TGTGCCAGCAGTTACTCAAATTCACGGGCTAACTATGGCTACACCTTC. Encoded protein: CASSYSNSRANYGYTF.

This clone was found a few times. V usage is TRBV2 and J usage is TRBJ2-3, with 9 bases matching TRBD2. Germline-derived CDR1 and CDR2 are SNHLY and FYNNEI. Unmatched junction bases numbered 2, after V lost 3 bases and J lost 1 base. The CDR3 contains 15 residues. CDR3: CASSDRTSGTDTQYF. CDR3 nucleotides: TGTGCCAGCAGTGACCGGACTAGCGGCACAGATACGCAGTATTTT.

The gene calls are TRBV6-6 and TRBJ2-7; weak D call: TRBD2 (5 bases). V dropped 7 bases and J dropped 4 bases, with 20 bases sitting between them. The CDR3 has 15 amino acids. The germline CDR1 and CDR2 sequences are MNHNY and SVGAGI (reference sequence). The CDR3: CASNDPGGLGYEQYF. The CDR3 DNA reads TGTGCCAGCAACGATCCTGGAGGCCTAGGGTACGAGCAGTACTTC.

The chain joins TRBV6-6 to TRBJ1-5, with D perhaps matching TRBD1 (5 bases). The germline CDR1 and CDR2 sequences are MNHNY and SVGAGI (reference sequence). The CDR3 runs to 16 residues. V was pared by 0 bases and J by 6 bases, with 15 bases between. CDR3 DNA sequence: TGTGCCAGCAGTTACTCGGGGCAGGGTAAGATTCAGCCCCAGCATTTT. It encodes CASSYSGQGKIQPQHF.

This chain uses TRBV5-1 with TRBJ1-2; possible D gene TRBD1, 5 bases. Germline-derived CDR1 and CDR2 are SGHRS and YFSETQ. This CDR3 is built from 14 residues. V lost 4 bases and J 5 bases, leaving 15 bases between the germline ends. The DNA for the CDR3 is TGCGCCAGCAGCAGGTTAGACAGCAATTATGGCTACACCTTC. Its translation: CASSRLDSNYGYTF.

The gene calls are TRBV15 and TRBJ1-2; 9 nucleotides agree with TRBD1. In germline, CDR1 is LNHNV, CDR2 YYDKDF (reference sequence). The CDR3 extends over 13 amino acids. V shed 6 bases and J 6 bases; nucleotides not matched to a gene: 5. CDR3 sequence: CATSTGGLNGYTF. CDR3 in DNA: TGTGCCACCAGTACAGGGGGCTTAAATGGCTACACCTTC.

CDR3 sequence: CASSLVGTQNYGYTF. CDR3 in DNA: TGTGCCAGCAGCCTAGTCGGGACACAGAACTATGGCTACACCTTC. This chain joins TRBV7-2 and TRBJ1-2; D is perhaps TRBD1 (6 bases). V shed 5 bases and J shed 2 bases, with 15 bases lying between them. Germline CDR1 and CDR2: SGHTA and FQGNSA. This CDR3 has 15 amino acids. Complete variable domain (other parts from reference TRBV7-2 and TRBJ1-2): GAGVSQSPSNKVTEKGKDVELRCDPISGHTALYWYRQSLGQGLEFLIYFQGNSAPDKSGLPSDRFSAERTGGSVSTLTIQRTQQEDSAVYLCASSLVGTQNYGYTFGSGTRLTVV.

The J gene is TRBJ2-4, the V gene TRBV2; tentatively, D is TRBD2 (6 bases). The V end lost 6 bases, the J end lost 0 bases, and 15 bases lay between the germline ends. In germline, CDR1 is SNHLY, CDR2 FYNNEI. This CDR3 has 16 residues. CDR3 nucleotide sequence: TGTGCCAGCAGAGCGGGCAAGGGCCTAGCCAAAAACATTCAGTACTTC. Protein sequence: CASRAGKGLAKNIQYF. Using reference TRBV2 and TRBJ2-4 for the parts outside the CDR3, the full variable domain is EPEVTQTPSHQVTQMGQEVILRCVPISNHLYFYWYRQILGQKVEFLVSFYNNEISEKSEIFDDQFSVERPDGSNFTLKIRSTKLEDSAMYFCASRAGKGLAKNIQYFGAGTRLSVL.

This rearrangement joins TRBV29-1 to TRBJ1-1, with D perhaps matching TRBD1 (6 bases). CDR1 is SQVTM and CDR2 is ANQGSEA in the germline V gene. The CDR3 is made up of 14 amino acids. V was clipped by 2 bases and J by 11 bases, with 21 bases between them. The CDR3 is CSVEHRGAPRGAFF. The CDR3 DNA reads TGCAGCGTTGAACACCGGGGGGCTCCGAGAGGGGCTTTCTTT.

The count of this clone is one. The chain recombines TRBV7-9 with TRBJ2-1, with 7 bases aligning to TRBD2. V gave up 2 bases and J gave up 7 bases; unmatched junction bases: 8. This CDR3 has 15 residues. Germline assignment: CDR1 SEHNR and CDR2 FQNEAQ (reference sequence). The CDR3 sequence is CASSLWGGGNNEQFF. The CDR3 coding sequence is TGTGCCAGCAGCTTATGGGGCGGGGGAAATAATGAGCAGTTCTTC.

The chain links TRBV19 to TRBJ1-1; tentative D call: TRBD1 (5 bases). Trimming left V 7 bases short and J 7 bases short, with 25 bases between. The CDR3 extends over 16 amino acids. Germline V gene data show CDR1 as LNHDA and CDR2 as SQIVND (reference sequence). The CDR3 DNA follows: TGTGCCAGTAAATGGCGGGCGCGGGACCAACTACTTGAAGCTTTCTTT. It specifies CASKWRARDQLLEAFF.

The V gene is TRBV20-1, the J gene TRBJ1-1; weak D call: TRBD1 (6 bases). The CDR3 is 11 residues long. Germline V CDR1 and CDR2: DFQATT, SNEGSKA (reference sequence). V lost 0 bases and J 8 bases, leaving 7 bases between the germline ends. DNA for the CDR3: TGCAGTGCTAGAGACAGGGGAGAAGCTTTCTTT. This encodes CSARDRGEAFF.